The 11 T cell receptor beta chains given below trace back to one sample, sequenced in a study of T cells in women clearing cervical HPV infection (dated by TCRdb to 2016 to 2018). Library preparation used the immunoSEQ multiplex PCR assay. The table comes from immuneACCESS by way of TCRdb, which keeps in-frame sequences with V and J called. Part of the clones is missing from these tables; in studies checked, under half for an unresolved V gene and the rest for unknown reasons. This sample's records show about 22,000 clones. The ten top clones hold 4.5% to 6% of the sample. The sequenced sample was blood buffy coat. The receptor set was obtained from a woman between 18 and 70 years old with a cervical HPV16 infection that either progressed to CIN3+ or cleared (not recorded which).

Of note for this clone: From the germline J gene comes the end of the CDR3, since the read stops 3 residues before it. This chain uses TRBV7-6 with TRBJ1-2, with TRBD1 as a possible D gene (6 bases). The CDR3 loop spans 13 amino acids. The germline V gene has CDR1 SGHVS and CDR2 FNYEAQ. The CDR3 protein is CASSSDNRDDYTF. The CDR3 DNA, read in part, is TGTGCCAGCAGCTCGGATAACAGGGACGAC.

For this clone: The CDR3 extends 3 residues past the end of the read, so its final part is completed from the germline J gene. J is TRBJ1-5 and V is TRBV5-1, with 10 positions matching TRBD1. This CDR3 is built from 15 residues. Trimming cost V 5 bases and J 3 bases; bases outside gene matches: 5. CDR1 is SGHRS and CDR2 is YFSETQ in the germline V gene. The part of the CDR3 DNA that was read is TGCGCCAGCAGTCCCGGGACAGGGGTCAATCAGCCC. Translation: CASSPGTGVNQP. The whole CDR3 sequence is CASSPGTGVNQPQHF.

On this clone itself: The read comes to an end 3 residues before the CDR3 does, leaving the germline J gene to fill in the end. The chain carries TRBV18 and TRBJ2-3, with 7 bases identical to TRBD1. The J segment lost 0 bases and the V segment lost 2 bases, leaving 2 bases of the junction unmatched. CDR3 length: 15 residues. Per germline, CDR1 KGHSH and CDR2 LQKENI. The CDR3 DNA, read in part, is TGTGCCAGCTCACCAGAACAGGGGAGCACAGATACG. This codes for CASSPEQGSTDT. The whole CDR3 is CASSPEQGSTDTQYF.

Regarding this clone: The read ends 3 residues early relative to the CDR3; the germline J gene fills the gap. The genes are TRBV30 and TRBJ2-5, with D perhaps TRBD1 (6 bases). CDR1 is GTSNPN and CDR2 is SVGIG in the germline V gene (reference sequence). The CDR3 consists of 13 residues. V was trimmed by 3 bases and J by 5 bases, leaving 13 bases between them. The CDR3 is CAWRGAALETQYF. CDR3 bases read: TGTGCCTGGAGGGGGGCGGCTCTGGAGACC.

Comments on this clone: The read falls 3 residues short of the CDR3 end, and the missing part is taken from the germline J gene. The genes are TRBV19 and TRBJ1-1; 11 positions match TRBD1. The V gene's germline CDR1 is LNHDA and CDR2 SQIVND (reference sequence). This CDR3 spans 15 amino acids. CDR3 amino acids: CASKREDRGPLEAFF. The CDR3 bases that were read are TGTGCCAGTAAGAGGGAGGACAGGGGGCCCTTGGAA.

Regarding this clone: Sequencing ends 3 residues short of the CDR3 end; the germline J gene provides the rest. V is TRBV29-1 and J is TRBJ2-3, with 10 bases aligning to TRBD1. This CDR3 has 13 amino acids. Germline V gene data show CDR1 as SQVTM and CDR2 as ANQGSEA. Trimming took 7 bases from V and 8 from J; bases not matched to a gene: 9. The sequenced CDR3 bases are TGCAGCGGGACCGGGACAGGGGACGGTACG. It specifies CSGTGTGDGT. The complete CDR3 protein is CSGTGTGDGTQYF.

This clone is labeled medium-sized based on frequency. The sequenced CDR3 bases are TGTGCCAGCTCAGGGGGACAGCCGGTAAATGAAAAA. Protein sequence: CASSGGQPVNEK. The CDR3 reads in full as CASSGGQPVNEKLFF. The J gene is TRBJ1-4, the V gene TRBV18, with TRBD1 matching 7 bases. Read data end 3 residues before the CDR3 end; the end is taken from the germline J gene. The J segment lost 5 bases and the V segment lost 5 bases, leaving 8 bases of the junction unmatched. Per the germline V gene, CDR1 is KGHSH and CDR2 is LQKENI. This CDR3 is built from 15 residues.

The CDR3 spells CASSYYRNSPLHF. CDR3 DNA, as far as it was read: TGTGCCAGCAGTTATTACAGAAATTCACCC. The chain has TRBV7-3 and TRBJ1-6; D unresolved. The missing CDR3 end, 3 residues past where the read stops, is filled in from the germline J gene. Germline loops: CDR1 SGHTA, CDR2 FQGTGA. The V gene lost 6 bases and the J gene lost 7 bases, with 10 bases spanning the gap. There are 13 residues in the CDR3.

This chain's CDR3 is CASSWTGNQPQHF. The part of the CDR3 DNA that was read is TGCGCCAGCAGTTGGACAGGAAATCAGCCC. This sequence joins TRBV10-2 and TRBJ1-5; the match to TRBD1 covers 7 bases. The read comes to an end 3 residues before the CDR3 does, leaving the germline J gene to fill in the end. The V and J ends lost 5 bases and 4 bases, in that order; junction bases with no gene match: 2. This CDR3 is built from 13 residues. The germline V gene has CDR1 WSHSY and CDR2 SAAADI.

Note on this clone: One end of the junction does not line up with germline, which may come from a read error. The read comes to an end 3 residues before the CDR3 does, leaving the germline J gene to fill in the end. Other DNA variants within this sample encode the same CDR3. The chain uses TRBV30 and TRBJ1-3, with TRBD1 matching 9 bases. This CDR3 has 15 residues. Germline-derived CDR1 and CDR2 are GTSNPN and SVGIG (reference sequence). CDR3 in amino acids: CAIQHRGLSGNTIYF. Partial CDR3 DNA: TGTGCCATCCAACACAGGGGGCTCTCTGGAAACACA.

With regard to this clone: Read data end 3 residues before the CDR3 end; the end is taken from the germline J gene. The rearrangement joins TRBV5-1 to TRBJ1-2, with D perhaps TRBD1 (5 bases). Germline CDR1 reads SGHRS; CDR2 reads YFSETQ. The CDR3 contains 17 residues. V was cut by 0 bases and J by 7 bases, with 22 bases left in between. The CDR3 region is CASSLDYNTDGGGGYTF. The CDR3 bases that were read are TGCGCCAGCAGCTTGGACTACAACACGGACGGCGGGGGTGGC.